These T cell receptor beta chains were read from a single sample in a study of follicular helper T cells after annual influenza vaccination. Repertoires were generated with immunoSEQ multiplex PCR, while TCRdb's copy carries only in-frame clones and drops some. Of about 10,000 clones listed, about 86% are singletons. Sample: CXCR5- memory CD4+ T cells sorted from blood, taken 7 days after influenza vaccination. These receptors originate from an adult who received the influenza vaccine. Each CDR3 is given with its conserved first and last residue. The D gene is left open where the match is weak. Size values are once, few and many counts, or a class for expanded clones, and some rows have none.

J: TRBJ2-6; size: few; D: -; V: TRBV9; CDR3: CASTGVANVLTF; DNA: TGTGCCAGCACCGGAGTGGCCAACGTCCTGACTTTC
J: TRBJ1-1; size: -; D: -; V: TRBV6-5; CDR3: CASSYSTVNTEAFF; DNA: TGTGCCAGCAGTTACTCGACCGTGAACACTGAAGCTTTCTTT
J: TRBJ1-5; size: -; D: -; V: TRBV15; CDR3: CATSRGGTTAIRGEHF; DNA: TGTGCCACCAGCAGAGGTGGGACAACCGCAATCAGGGGAGAGCATTTT
J: TRBJ2-7; size: -; D: -; V: TRBV4-2; CDR3: CASSQVSTRGAYEQYF; DNA: TGTGCCAGCAGCCAAGTCAGTACAAGGGGAGCCTACGAGCAGTACTTC
J: TRBJ1-1; size: -; D: -; V: TRBV21-1; CDR3: CASSTREMGDRWNTEAFF; DNA: TGTGCCAGCAGCACCCGGGAAATGGGGGACAGGTGGAACACTGAAGCTTTCTTT
J: TRBJ1-1; size: -; D: TRBD1; V: TRBV28; CDR3: CASSGQGAVTEAFF; DNA: TGTGCCAGCAGTGGACAGGGGGCGGTGACTGAAGCTTTCTTT
J: TRBJ1-3; size: -; D: -; V: TRBV10-3; CDR3: CAITSTGTSSGNTIYF; DNA: TGTGCCATCACTTCGACAGGTACAAGCTCTGGAAACACCATATATTTT
J: TRBJ2-3; size: -; D: -; V: TRBV5-1; CDR3: CASSPESDTQYF; DNA: TGCGCCAGCAGCCCGGAGTCAGATACGCAGTATTTT
J: TRBJ2-7; size: -; D: TRBD2; V: TRBV4-2; CDR3: CASSQILAGGNEQYF; DNA: TGTGCCAGCAGCCAAATCCTAGCGGGAGGGAACGAGCAGTACTTC
J: TRBJ2-5; size: -; D: -; V: TRBV18; CDR3: CASSPTGHVETQYF; DNA: TGTGCCAGCTCACCAACAGGGCACGTGGAGACCCAGTACTTC
J: TRBJ2-2; size: -; D: TRBD1; V: TRBV11-1; CDR3: CASSLMGQGITGELFF; DNA: TGTGCCAGCAGCTTAATGGGACAGGGGATCACCGGGGAGCTGTTTTTT
J: TRBJ2-3; size: -; D: -; V: TRBV18; CDR3: CASSQGLDTQYF; DNA: TGTGCCAGCTCACAGGGTCTAGATACGCAGTATTTT
J: TRBJ2-1; size: once; D: TRBD2; V: TRBV29-1; CDR3: CSVGTSGISYNEQFF; DNA: TGCAGCGTCGGGACTAGCGGGATCTCCTACAATGAGCAGTTCTTC
J: TRBJ2-3; size: -; D: TRBD2; V: TRBV5-1; CDR3: CASSISGGLSTDTQYF; DNA: TGCGCCAGCAGCATTAGCGGGGGCCTCAGCACAGATACGCAGTATTTT
J: TRBJ2-7; size: few; D: TRBD2; V: TRBV10-2; CDR3: CASTLTSGTYEQYF; DNA: TGCGCCAGCACGCTGACTAGCGGGACCTACGAGCAGTACTTC
J: TRBJ1-5; size: -; D: -; V: TRBV28; CDR3: CASSLSGWGVSNQPQHF; DNA: TGTGCCAGCAGTTTATCGGGCTGGGGAGTTAGCAATCAGCCCCAGCATTTT
J: TRBJ1-2; size: -; D: -; V: TRBV6-5; CDR3: CASSTPTPLGGYTF; DNA: TGTGCCAGCAGTACTCCTACCCCATTGGGGGGCTACACCTTC
J: TRBJ2-3; size: -; D: -; V: TRBV12-5; CDR3: CASVAEIGRDTQYF; DNA: TGTGCTAGTGTGGCGGAGATTGGTAGGGATACGCAGTATTTT
J: TRBJ2-3; size: -; D: -; V: TRBV7-3; CDR3: CASSLGGTDTQYF; DNA: TGTGCCAGCAGCTTAGGGGGCACAGATACGCAGTATTTT
J: TRBJ1-1; size: -; D: -; V: TRBV7-2; CDR3: CASSLGYGAEAFF; DNA: TGTGCCAGCAGCCTGGGATACGGCGCTGAAGCTTTCTTT
J: TRBJ2-2; size: -; D: TRBD2; V: TRBV5-5; CDR3: CASSWTSGSLTGELFF; DNA: TGTGCCAGCAGCTGGACTAGCGGGAGTCTCACCGGGGAGCTGTTTTTT
J: TRBJ2-3; size: -; D: -; V: TRBV28; CDR3: CASSAWGGRADTQYF; DNA: TGTGCCAGCAGCGCGTGGGGGGGGCGGGCAGATACGCAGTATTTT
J: TRBJ2-6; size: -; D: -; V: TRBV7-2; CDR3: CASRSGANVLTF; DNA: TGTGCCAGCAGGTCTGGGGCCAACGTCCTGACTTTC
J: TRBJ2-2; size: once; D: -; V: TRBV11-1; CDR3: CASRLARDTGELFF; DNA: TGTGCCAGCCGACTCGCGCGAGACACCGGGGAGCTGTTTTTT
J: TRBJ2-7; size: -; D: TRBD1; V: TRBV6-5; CDR3: CASSYSGQGAYEQYF; DNA: TGTGCCAGCAGTTACTCGGGACAGGGGGCCTACGAGCAGTACTTC
J: TRBJ1-5; size: -; D: -; V: TRBV28; CDR3: CASRLGGWAQPQHF; DNA: TGTGCCAGCAGACTGGGGGGGTGGGCTCAGCCCCAGCATTTT
J: TRBJ1-6; size: few; D: TRBD1; V: TRBV27; CDR3: CASTAGTGVSPLHF; DNA: TGTGCCAGCACCGCCGGGACAGGGGTTTCACCCCTCCACTTT
J: TRBJ2-2; size: -; D: TRBD2; V: TRBV7-9; CDR3: CASSSGLAGSGELFF; DNA: TGTGCCAGCAGCTCGGGACTAGCGGGCTCCGGGGAGCTGTTTTTT
J: TRBJ2-6; size: -; D: TRBD1; V: TRBV7-6; CDR3: CASSKNRGSGANVLTF; DNA: TGTGCCAGCAGCAAGAACAGGGGGTCTGGGGCCAACGTCCTGACTTTC
J: TRBJ1-3; size: -; D: TRBD1; V: TRBV7-6; CDR3: CASSSRPGQGGGNTIYF; DNA: TGTGCCAGCAGTTCCCGGCCGGGACAGGGAGGAGGAAACACCATATATTTT
J: TRBJ2-7; size: -; D: TRBD1; V: TRBV28; CDR3: CASSLTGGYEQYF; DNA: TGTGCCAGCAGTTTAACAGGGGGATACGAGCAGTACTTC
J: TRBJ1-5; size: -; D: -; V: TRBV6-5; CDR3: CASSVVMRQPQHF; DNA: TGTGCCAGCAGCGTGGTGATGAGGCAGCCCCAGCATTTT
J: TRBJ2-7; size: few; D: -; V: TRBV28; CDR3: CASTQQGTPYEQYF; DNA: TGTGCCAGCACCCAACAGGGCACTCCCTACGAGCAGTACTTC
J: TRBJ1-4; size: -; D: TRBD1; V: TRBV6-6; CDR3: CASRTGAGEKLFF; DNA: TGTGCCAGCAGGACAGGGGCGGGTGAAAAACTGTTTTTT
J: TRBJ2-7; size: -; D: -; V: TRBV6-5; CDR3: CASSSPGLPQYF; DNA: TGTGCCAGCAGTTCCCCAGGGCTGCCGCAGTACTTC
J: TRBJ2-7; size: -; D: TRBD2; V: TRBV19; CDR3: CASSRGLAGERSYEQYF; DNA: TGTGCCAGTAGTAGAGGACTAGCGGGAGAACGTTCCTACGAGCAGTACTTC
J: TRBJ2-3; size: -; D: -; V: TRBV2; CDR3: CASKEGTDTQYF; DNA: TGTGCCAGCAAAGAGGGCACAGATACGCAGTATTTT
J: TRBJ2-3; size: -; D: TRBD1; V: TRBV27; CDR3: CASSLRRGGSTDTQYF; DNA: TGTGCCAGCAGTTTAAGGAGAGGGGGCTCCACAGATACGCAGTATTTT
J: TRBJ1-1; size: -; D: TRBD1; V: TRBV30; CDR3: CAWSRIDREDTEAFF; DNA: TGTGCCTGGAGTCGAATCGACAGGGAAGACACTGAAGCTTTCTTT
J: TRBJ2-2; size: -; D: TRBD1; V: TRBV5-1; CDR3: CASSLRDRGGGELFF; DNA: TGCGCCAGCAGCCTCCGGGACAGGGGGGGCGGGGAGCTGTTTTTT
J: TRBJ1-5; size: -; D: -; V: TRBV11-2; CDR3: CASSLDQGLGRNQPQHF; DNA: TGTGCCAGCAGCTTAGATCAAGGGTTGGGAAGGAATCAGCCCCAGCATTTT
J: TRBJ2-6; size: -; D: -; V: TRBV7-9; CDR3: CASDTVGGAGANVLTF; DNA: TGTGCCAGCGATACCGTTGGGGGCGCTGGGGCCAACGTCCTGACTTTC
J: TRBJ1-1; size: -; D: -; V: TRBV7-8; CDR3: CASSHQLRMNTEAFF; DNA: TGTGCCAGCAGCCACCAACTCAGGATGAACACTGAAGCTTTCTTT
J: TRBJ1-2; size: -; D: TRBD1; V: TRBV19; CDR3: CASSGTAYNYGYTF; DNA: TGTGCCAGTAGTGGGACAGCCTATAACTATGGCTACACCTTC
J: TRBJ1-4; size: -; D: -; V: TRBV7-9; CDR3: CASSLRESNEKLFF; DNA: TGTGCCAGCAGCTTAAGGGAATCTAATGAAAAACTGTTTTTT
J: TRBJ2-6; size: few; D: -; V: TRBV5-1; CDR3: CASRSVPSGANVLTF; DNA: TGCGCCAGCAGATCTGTCCCCTCTGGGGCCAACGTCCTGACTTTC